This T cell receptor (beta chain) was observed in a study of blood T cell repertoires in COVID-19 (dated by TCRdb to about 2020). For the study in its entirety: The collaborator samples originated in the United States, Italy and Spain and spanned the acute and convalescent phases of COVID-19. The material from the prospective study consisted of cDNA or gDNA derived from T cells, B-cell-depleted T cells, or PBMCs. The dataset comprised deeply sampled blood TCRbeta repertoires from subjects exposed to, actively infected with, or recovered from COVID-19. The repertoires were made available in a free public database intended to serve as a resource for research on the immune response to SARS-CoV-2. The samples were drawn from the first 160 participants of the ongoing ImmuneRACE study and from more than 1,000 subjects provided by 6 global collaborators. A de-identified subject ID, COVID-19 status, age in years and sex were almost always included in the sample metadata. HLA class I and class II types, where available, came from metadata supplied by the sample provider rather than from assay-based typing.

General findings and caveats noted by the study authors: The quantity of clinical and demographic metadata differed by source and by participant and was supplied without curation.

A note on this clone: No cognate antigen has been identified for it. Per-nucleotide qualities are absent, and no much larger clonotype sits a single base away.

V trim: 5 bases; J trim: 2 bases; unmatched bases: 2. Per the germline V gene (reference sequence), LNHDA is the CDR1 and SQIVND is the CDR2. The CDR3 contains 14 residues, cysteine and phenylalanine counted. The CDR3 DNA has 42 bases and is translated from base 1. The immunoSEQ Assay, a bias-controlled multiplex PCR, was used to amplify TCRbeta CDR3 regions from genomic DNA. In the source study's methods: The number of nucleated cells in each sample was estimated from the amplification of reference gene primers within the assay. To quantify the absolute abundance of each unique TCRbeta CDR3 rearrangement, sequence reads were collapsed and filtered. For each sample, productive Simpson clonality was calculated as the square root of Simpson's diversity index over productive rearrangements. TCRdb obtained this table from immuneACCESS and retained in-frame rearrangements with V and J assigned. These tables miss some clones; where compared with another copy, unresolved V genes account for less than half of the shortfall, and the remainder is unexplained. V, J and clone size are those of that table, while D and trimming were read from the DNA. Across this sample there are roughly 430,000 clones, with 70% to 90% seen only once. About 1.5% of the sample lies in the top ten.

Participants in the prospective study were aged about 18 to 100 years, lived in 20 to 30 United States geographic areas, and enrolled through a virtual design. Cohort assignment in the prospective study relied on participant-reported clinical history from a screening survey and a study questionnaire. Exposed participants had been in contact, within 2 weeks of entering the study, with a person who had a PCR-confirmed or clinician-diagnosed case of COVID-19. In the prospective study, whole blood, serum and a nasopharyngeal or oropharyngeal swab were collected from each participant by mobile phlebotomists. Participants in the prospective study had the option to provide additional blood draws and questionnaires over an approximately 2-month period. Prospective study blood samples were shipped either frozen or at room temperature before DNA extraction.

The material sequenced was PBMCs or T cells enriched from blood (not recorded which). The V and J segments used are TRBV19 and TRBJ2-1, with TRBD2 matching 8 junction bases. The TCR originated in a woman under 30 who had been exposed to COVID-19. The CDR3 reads CASSLGLAYNEQFF. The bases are TGTGCCAGTAGTCTGGGACTAGCCTACAATGAGCAGTTCTTC.